The 8 T cell receptor beta chains reported below all come from one sample, sequenced in a study of blood T cell repertoires in COVID-19. Here immunoSEQ multiplex PCR was the method, and the copy in TCRdb shows in-frame clones only, minus some. The sample shows roughly 50,000 clones, roughly three quarters of them seen only once. Sequencing was done on a sample of peripheral blood. Receptors originate from a human donor with active or convalescent COVID-19. The donor label of this sample is uncertain.

CDR3 residues: CASTADRGGVNQPQHF. The DNA of the CDR3 is TGTGCCAGTACCGCCGACAGGGGTGGGGTGAATCAGCCCCAGCATTTT. The gene calls are TRBV19 and TRBJ1-5; 8 positions match TRBD1. The CDR3 has 16 amino acids. Trimming took 7 bases from V and 4 from J; bases not matched to a gene: 12. The germline CDR1 and CDR2 sequences are LNHDA and SQIVND (reference sequence).

This chain connects TRBV2 to TRBJ1-3; perhaps TRBD1 as D (6 bases). The CDR3 consists of 14 residues. Germline V CDR1 and CDR2: SNHLY, FYNNEI. Trimming took off 8 bases at V and 0 bases at J, with 11 bases between the two ends. The CDR3 loop reads CASGLDSSGNTIYF. The CDR3 nucleotides are TGTGCCAGCGGCCTGGACAGCTCTGGAAACACCATATATTTT.

The genes are TRBV12-3 or TRBV12-4 and TRBJ1-2; D uncertain. The V and J ends lost 5 bases and 3 bases respectively, with 10 bases between them. The CDR3 totals 13 residues. DNA of the CDR3: TGTGCCAGCAGTCCCAACCGGGACTATGGCTACACCTTC. Residues: CASSPNRDYGYTF.

This chain uses TRBV7-2 with TRBJ2-7; D gene uncertain. CDR1 and CDR2 (germline): SGHTA, FQGNSA. This CDR3 contains 16 residues. The germline V and J ends were trimmed by 5 bases and 0 bases, with 17 bases remaining between them. CDR3 residues: CASSPPSRRSSYEQYF. The CDR3 region has the DNA TGTGCCAGCAGCCCTCCATCCCGACGGAGCTCCTACGAGCAGTACTTC.

The genes are TRBV18 and TRBJ1-1; TRBD1 aligns across 11 bases. Germline V gene sequence: CDR1 KGHSH, CDR2 LQKENI. V lost 6 bases to trimming and J lost 5 bases; unmatched junction nucleotides: 11. This CDR3 region has 16 residues. The CDR3 DNA follows: TGTGCCAGCTCCATGCGGAAAGGGACAGGGGGAACTGAAGCTTTCTTT. Translated, it gives CASSMRKGTGGTEAFF.

The table lists this clone with many counts. The chain has TRBV4-2 and TRBJ1-2; 8 bases agree with TRBD1. CDR1 and CDR2 (germline): LGHNA, YNFKEQ. V was clipped by 3 bases and J by 8 bases; unmatched bases: 11. The CDR3 is 15 residues long. The CDR3 region is CASSHPGQGARGYTF. The CDR3 DNA follows: TGTGCCAGCAGCCACCCAGGTCAGGGGGCGCGGGGCTACACCTTC.

This sequence joins TRBV15 and TRBJ1-2; D is uncertain. Germline CDR1 and CDR2: LNHNV and YYDKDF (reference sequence). The CDR3 covers 13 residues. With 0 bases removed from V and 2 bases from J, the gap between germline ends came to 4 bases. CDR3 in amino acids: CATSRDGNYGYTF. CDR3 nucleotide sequence: TGTGCCACCAGCAGAGACGGGAACTATGGCTACACCTTC. Full variable domain (rest looked up from reference TRBV15 and TRBJ1-2): DAMVIQNPRYQVTQFGKPVTLSCSQTLNHNVMYWYQQKSSQAPKLLFHYYDKDFNNEADTPDNFQSRRPNTSFCFLDIRSPGLGDTAMYLCATSRDGNYGYTFGSGTRLTVV.

The chain has TRBV7-3 and TRBJ2-5, with D maybe TRBD2 (7 bases). The V and J ends lost 5 bases and 5 bases respectively, with 12 bases between them. The CDR3 consists of 13 residues. From germline, CDR1 is SGHTA and CDR2 FQGTGA. The CDR3 bases are TGTGCCAGCAGCCTGGGGGGGCGGGAGACCCAGTACTTC. Protein product: CASSLGGRETQYF. The full variable domain, with the rest looked up from reference TRBV7-3 and TRBJ2-5, is GAGVSQTPSNKVTEKGKYVELRCDPISGHTALYWYRQSLGQGPEFLIYFQGTGAADDSGLPNDRFFAVRPEGSVSTLKIQRTERGDSAVYLCASSLGGRETQYFGPGTRLLVL.